The clone carrying this T cell receptor (beta chain) was counted a single time. The antigen is not known. One end of the junction varies from germline; a read error may be responsible. These data are taken from a study of T cells in Graves' hyperthyroidism and ophthalmopathy. For the study at large: At the time of initial diagnosis and before any treatment, peripheral blood was collected. Study observations and caveats: Blood also carried most thyroid clonotypes expanded above 0.001.

The CDR3 runs 15 residues. CDR1 and CDR2 from the germline V gene are SGHRS and YFSETQ. Patients with uncontrolled infections, other autoimmune diseases, pregnancy or lactation were excluded. Authors of the study amplified TCR beta CDR3 regions from RNA transcripts. Researchers ran a first-round RT-PCR on the TCR CDR3 using the HTBI primer set. MiXCR was run by TCRdb on the multiplex PCR reads, yielding one entry per CDR3 protein. The repertoire includes about 59,000 distinct CDR3 sequences, approximately 57% of them detected once, and roughly 3.4% sits in the top ten. Specimen: blood. This TCR derives from an older woman with Graves' ophthalmopathy. V usage is TRBV5-1 and J usage is TRBJ1-4; D is uncertain. The CDR3 nucleotides are TGCGCCAGCAGCCTGGTTCGGTGGGTTAATGAAAAACTGCTTTTT. This translates into CASSLVRWVNEKLLF.